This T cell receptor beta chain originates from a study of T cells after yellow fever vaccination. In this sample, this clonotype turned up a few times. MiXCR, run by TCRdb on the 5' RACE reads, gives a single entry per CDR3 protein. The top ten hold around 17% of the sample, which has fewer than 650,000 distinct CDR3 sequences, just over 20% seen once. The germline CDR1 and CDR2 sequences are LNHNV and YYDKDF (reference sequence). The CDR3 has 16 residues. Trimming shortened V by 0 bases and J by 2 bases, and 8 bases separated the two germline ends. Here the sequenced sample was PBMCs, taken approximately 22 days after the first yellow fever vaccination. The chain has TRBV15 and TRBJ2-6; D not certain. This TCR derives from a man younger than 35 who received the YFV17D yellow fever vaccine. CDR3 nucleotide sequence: TGTGCCACCAGCAGAGATTTGGGCACTGGGGCCAACGTCCTGACTTTC. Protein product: CATSRDLGTGANVLTF.